This T cell receptor (beta chain) stems from a study of identical twins. TCRdb re-called the 5' RACE reads with MiXCR, one entry per CDR3 protein. The sample contains roughly 250,000 distinct CDR3 sequences, around an eighth of which appear only once. The CDR3 extends over 12 amino acids. V lost 4 bases and J 9 bases, leaving 13 bases between the germline ends. Germline-derived CDR1 and CDR2 are GTSNPN and SVGIG (reference sequence). Whole-study findings and limits: The authors drew conclusions from cross-sectional statistical analysis rather than following the same donors. There is a chance that invariant MAIT and iNKT cells partially muddied zero-insertion analyses.

Only healthy Caucasians were included as donors. Notes on this clonotype: Its antigen is undetermined.

Source material: memory (CD45RO+) T cells sorted from blood. This sequence was found in a woman under 30 in good health. The genes are TRBV30 and TRBJ2-1; unclear D gene. In nucleotides, the CDR3 is TGTGCCTGGATCATGTACGGTGGTGAGCAGTTCTTC. Amino acid sequence: CAWIMYGGEQFF. The full variable domain, in which reference TRBV30 and TRBJ2-1 provide the parts outside the CDR3, is SQTIHQWPATLVQPVGSPLSLECTVEGTSNPNLYWYRQAAGRGLQLLFYSVGIGQISSEVPQNLSASRPQDRQFILSSKKLLLSDSGFYLCAWIMYGGEQFFGPGTRLTVL.